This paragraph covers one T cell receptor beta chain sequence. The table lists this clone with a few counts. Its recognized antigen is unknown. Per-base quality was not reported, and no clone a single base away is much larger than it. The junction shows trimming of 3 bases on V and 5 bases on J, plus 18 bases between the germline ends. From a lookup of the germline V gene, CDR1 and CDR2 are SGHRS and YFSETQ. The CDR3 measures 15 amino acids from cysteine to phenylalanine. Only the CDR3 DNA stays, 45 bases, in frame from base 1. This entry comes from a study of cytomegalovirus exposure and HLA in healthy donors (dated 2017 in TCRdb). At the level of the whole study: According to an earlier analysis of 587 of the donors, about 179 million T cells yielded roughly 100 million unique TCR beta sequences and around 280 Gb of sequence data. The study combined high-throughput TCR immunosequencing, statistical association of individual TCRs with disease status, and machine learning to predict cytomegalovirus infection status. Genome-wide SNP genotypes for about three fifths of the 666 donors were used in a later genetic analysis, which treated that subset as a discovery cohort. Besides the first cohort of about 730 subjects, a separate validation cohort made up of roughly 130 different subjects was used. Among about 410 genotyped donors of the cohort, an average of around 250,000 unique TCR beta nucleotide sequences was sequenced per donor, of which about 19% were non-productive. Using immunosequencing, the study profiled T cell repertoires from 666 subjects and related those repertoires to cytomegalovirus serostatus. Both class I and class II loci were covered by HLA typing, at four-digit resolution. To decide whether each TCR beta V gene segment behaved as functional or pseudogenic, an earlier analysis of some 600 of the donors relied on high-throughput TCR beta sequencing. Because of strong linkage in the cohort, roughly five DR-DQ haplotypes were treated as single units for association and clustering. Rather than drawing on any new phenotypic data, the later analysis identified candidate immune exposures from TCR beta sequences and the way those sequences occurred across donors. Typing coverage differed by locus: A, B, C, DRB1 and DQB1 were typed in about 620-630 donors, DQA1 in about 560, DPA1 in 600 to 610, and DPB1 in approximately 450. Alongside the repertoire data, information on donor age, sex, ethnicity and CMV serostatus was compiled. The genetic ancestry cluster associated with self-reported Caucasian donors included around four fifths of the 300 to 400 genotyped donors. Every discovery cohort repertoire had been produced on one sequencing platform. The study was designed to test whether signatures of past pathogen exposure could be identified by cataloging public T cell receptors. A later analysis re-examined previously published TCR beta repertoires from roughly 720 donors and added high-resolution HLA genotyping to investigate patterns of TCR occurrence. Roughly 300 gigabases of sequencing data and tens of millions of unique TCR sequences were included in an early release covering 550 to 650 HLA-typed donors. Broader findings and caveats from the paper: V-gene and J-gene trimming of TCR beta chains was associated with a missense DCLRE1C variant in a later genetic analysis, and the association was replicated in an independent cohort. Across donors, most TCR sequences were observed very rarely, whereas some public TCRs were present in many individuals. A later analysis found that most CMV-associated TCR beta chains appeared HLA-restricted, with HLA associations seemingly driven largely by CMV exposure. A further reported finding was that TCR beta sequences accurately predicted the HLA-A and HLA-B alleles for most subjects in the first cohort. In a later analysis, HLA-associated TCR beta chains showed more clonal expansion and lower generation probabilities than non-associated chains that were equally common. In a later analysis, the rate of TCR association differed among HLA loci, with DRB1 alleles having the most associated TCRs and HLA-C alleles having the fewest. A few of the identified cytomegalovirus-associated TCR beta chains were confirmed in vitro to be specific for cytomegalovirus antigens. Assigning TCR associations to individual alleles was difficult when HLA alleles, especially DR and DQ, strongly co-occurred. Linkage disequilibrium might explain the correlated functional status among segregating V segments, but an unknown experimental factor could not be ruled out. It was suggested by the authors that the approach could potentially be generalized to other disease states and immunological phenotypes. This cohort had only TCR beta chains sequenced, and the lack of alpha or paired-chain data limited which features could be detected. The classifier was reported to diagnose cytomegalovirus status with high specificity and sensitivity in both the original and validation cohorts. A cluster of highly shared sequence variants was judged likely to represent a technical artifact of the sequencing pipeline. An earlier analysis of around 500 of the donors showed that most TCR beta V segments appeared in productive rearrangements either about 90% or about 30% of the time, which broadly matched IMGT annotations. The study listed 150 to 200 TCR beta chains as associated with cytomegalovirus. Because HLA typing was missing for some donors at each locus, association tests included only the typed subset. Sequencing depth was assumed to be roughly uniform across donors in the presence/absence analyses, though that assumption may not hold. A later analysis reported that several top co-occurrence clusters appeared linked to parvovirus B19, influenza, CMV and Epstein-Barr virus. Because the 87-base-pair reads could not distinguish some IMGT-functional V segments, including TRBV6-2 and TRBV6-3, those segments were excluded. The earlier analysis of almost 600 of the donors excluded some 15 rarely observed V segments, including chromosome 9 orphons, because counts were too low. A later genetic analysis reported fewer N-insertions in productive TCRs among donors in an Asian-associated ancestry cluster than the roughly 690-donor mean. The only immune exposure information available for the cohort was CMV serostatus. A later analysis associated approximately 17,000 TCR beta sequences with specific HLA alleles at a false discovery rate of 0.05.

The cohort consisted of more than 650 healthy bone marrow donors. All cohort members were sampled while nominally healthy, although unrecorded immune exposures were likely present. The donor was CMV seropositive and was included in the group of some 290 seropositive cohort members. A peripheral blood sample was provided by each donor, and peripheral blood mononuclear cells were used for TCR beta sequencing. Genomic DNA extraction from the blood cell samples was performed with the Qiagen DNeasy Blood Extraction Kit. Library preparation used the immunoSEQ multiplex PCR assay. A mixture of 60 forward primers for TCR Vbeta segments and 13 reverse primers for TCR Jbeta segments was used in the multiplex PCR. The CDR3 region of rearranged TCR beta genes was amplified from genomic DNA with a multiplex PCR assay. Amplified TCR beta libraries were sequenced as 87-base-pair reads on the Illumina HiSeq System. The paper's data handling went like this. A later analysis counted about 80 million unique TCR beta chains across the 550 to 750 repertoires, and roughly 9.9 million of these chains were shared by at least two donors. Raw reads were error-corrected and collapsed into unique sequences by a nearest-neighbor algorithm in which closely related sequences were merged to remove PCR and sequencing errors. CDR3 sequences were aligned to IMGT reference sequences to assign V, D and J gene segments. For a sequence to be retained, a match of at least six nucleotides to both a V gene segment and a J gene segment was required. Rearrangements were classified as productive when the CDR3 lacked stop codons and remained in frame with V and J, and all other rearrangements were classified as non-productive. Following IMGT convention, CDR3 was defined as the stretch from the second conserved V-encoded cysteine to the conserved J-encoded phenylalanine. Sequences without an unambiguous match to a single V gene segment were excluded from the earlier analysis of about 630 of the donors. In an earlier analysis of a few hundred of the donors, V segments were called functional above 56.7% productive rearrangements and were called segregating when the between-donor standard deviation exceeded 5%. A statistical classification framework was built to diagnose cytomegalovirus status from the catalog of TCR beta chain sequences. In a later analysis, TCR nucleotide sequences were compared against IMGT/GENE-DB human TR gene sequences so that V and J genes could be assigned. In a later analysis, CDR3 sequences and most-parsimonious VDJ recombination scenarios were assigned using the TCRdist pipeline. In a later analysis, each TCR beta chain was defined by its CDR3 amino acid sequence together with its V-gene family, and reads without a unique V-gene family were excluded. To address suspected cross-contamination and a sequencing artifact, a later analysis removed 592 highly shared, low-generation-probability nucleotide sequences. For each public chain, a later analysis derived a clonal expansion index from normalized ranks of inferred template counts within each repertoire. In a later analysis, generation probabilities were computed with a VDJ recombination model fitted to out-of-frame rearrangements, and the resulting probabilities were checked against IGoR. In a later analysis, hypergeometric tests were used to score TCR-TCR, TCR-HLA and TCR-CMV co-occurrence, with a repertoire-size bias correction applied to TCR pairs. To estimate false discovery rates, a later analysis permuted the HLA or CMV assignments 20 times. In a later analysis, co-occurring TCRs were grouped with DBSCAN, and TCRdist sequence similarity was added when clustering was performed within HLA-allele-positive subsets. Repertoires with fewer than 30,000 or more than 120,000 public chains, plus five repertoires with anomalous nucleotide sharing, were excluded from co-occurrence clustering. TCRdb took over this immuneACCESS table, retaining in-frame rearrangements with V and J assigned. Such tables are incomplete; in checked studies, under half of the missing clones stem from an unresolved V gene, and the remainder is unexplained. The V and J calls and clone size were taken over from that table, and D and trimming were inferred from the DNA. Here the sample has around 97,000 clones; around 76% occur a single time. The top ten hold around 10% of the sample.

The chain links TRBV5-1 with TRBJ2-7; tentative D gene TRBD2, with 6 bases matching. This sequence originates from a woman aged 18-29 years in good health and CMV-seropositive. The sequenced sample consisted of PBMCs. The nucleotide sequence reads TGCGCCAGCAGCTCGGAGGGCTTCCTTCCCGACGAGCAGTACTTC. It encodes CASSSEGFLPDEQYF.